This TCR beta chain was documented in a study of T cells in Graves' hyperthyroidism and ophthalmopathy. Uncontrolled infections, other autoimmune diseases, pregnancy or lactation led to exclusion of patients. This clonotype was recorded at least ten times. Researchers amplified the TCR beta CDR3 regions from RNA transcripts. HTBI primers were employed in a first-round RT-PCR of the TCR CDR3. Each CDR3 protein is one row after TCRdb ran MiXCR on the multiplex PCR reads. Seen here are 550,000 to 650,000 distinct CDR3 sequences, roughly 14% observed once, and the top ten hold roughly 6.2%. V lost 7 bases and J lost 5, with 15 bases in between. This CDR3 is built from 13 residues. The germline V gene has CDR1 SGHNT and CDR2 YENEEA.

The clonotype comes from a woman under 40 with Graves' hyperthyroidism that later progressed to Graves' ophthalmopathy. The sequencing sample was made of blood. The gene calls are TRBV11-3 and TRBJ2-7, with D possibly called TRBD1 or TRBD2 (6 bases each). The CDR3 DNA follows: TGTGCCAGCAAGCGGAGGGGGTCCCACGAGCAGTACTTC. Protein: CASKRRGSHEQYF.